This TCR beta chain emerged from a study of neoadjuvant anti-PD-1 for oral cavity cancer. Study at large: Patients mostly received three to four biweekly nivolumab doses at 3 mg/kg before surgery. Patients without progression received a fourth nivolumab dose around day 43, then surgical resection on days 50-56.

This clone came up a few times. Its specificity is unknown. Study conclusions and caveats: Treg/Th17 ratio rose with pretreatment blood and fell with post-treatment tumor TCRbeta clonality.

CDR1 is SGHRS and CDR2 is YFSETQ in the germline V gene. There are 16 residues in the CDR3. Losses at the gene ends were 0 bases for V and 1 base for J; bases not matched to a gene: 3. Generated by immunoSEQ multiplex PCR, the TCRdb table keeps only in-frame clones and is missing some. The data contain 15,000 to 20,000 clones, under 70% of them singletons. The input for sequencing was PBMCs, taken before nivolumab (anti-PD-1) treatment. This receptor was obtained from a person aged 40 to 85 with oral cavity squamous cell carcinoma. V gene TRBV5-1 combines with J gene TRBJ2-2; 7 positions match TRBD1. The CDR3 protein is CASSLAGTVNTGELFF. CDR3 nucleotide sequence: TGCGCCAGCAGCTTGGCGGGGACAGTGAACACCGGGGAGCTGTTTTTT.